Listed below are T cell receptor beta chains from one sample, sequenced in a study of cytomegalovirus exposure and HLA in healthy donors. TCRdb keeps only in-frame clones here, not all; method: immunoSEQ multiplex PCR. The sample lists about 180,000 clones; around 80% were seen once. Sequenced: PBMCs. These receptors came from a woman in her twenties or thirties in good health and CMV-seronegative. The CDR3 runs from the conserved cysteine through the conserved F or W. A D gene is named only where the DNA matches it firmly. Expanded clones are given a class, and other clones once, few, many or no size at all.

d_gene	abundance	v_gene	j_gene	CDR3nt	CDR3aa
TRBD1	.	TRBV6-5	TRBJ1-1	TGTGCCAGCAGTTACCCACAGGGGGCCGCTTTCTTT	CASSYPQGAAFF
TRBD1	.	TRBV5-1	TRBJ2-7	TGCGCCAGCAGCTTACGGGACAGTAGCTACGAGCAGTACTTC	CASSLRDSSYEQYF
.	.	TRBV6-6	TRBJ2-7	TGTGCCAGCAGTCTGACGGGTCTTAGCTCCTACGAGCAGTACTTC	CASSLTGLSSYEQYF
.	.	TRBV2	TRBJ1-1	TGTGCCAGCAGTTACACAGAGTTGAACACTGAAGCTTTCTTT	CASSYTELNTEAFF
.	.	TRBV15	TRBJ2-1	TGTGCCACCAGTGGTAGCGGCTCCTACAATGAGCAGTTCTTC	CATSGSGSYNEQFF
.	.	TRBV19	TRBJ1-1	TGTGCCAGTAGTATAGAGGTCCAGGCCCGCGCTTTCTTT	CASSIEVQARAFF
.	.	TRBV19	TRBJ1-5	TGTGCCAGTAGTATGAGGATAGAGCCCCAGCATTTT	CASSMRIEPQHF
.	.	TRBV5-1	TRBJ1-1	TGCGCCAGCACGGGGGAGAACACTGAAGCTTTCTTT	CASTGENTEAFF
TRBD2	.	TRBV6-5	TRBJ2-2	TGTGCCAGCAACCCGACTAGCGCGAACACCGGGGAGCTGTTTTTT	CASNPTSANTGELFF
.	once	TRBV7-2	TRBJ1-1	TGTGCCAGCAGCTTGACACCGAACACTGAAGCTTTCTTT	CASSLTPNTEAFF
.	.	TRBV27	TRBJ1-2	TGTGCCAGCAGTTTAGCCCCGGCCGGGGGCTATGGCTACACCTTC	CASSLAPAGGYGYTF
.	.	TRBV19	TRBJ1-2	TGTGCCAGTAGGGACTCGGGCAGGTGGGGAGATGGCTACACCTTC	CASRDSGRWGDGYTF
.	.	TRBV30	TRBJ2-7	TGTGCCTGGAAGCAGGGGACCTACGAGCAGTACTTC	CAWKQGTYEQYF
.	few	TRBV5-6	TRBJ1-1	TGTGCCAGCAGCTTTAACAGAGCGAACACTGAAGCTTTCTTT	CASSFNRANTEAFF
.	few	TRBV29-1	TRBJ1-1	TGCAGCGTAGGCAGAAAGACTGACACTGAAGCTTTCTTT	CSVGRKTDTEAFF
.	.	TRBV18	TRBJ2-3	TGTGCCAGCTCACCGAGGCAGAACACAGATACGCAGTATTTT	CASSPRQNTDTQYF
.	.	TRBV7-8	TRBJ2-2	TGTGCCAGCAGCTTAAGCTACACCGGGGAGCTGTTTTTT	CASSLSYTGELFF
TRBD1	.	TRBV18	TRBJ2-1	TGTGCCACCACTCGGAAAACCACGGGACAGGGGGCCGAGGAGCAGTTCTTC	CATTRKTTGQGAEEQFF
TRBD2	.	TRBV9	TRBJ2-1	TGTGCCAGCAGCGTCGCTTCGGCAGGAGCGGGGTACAATGAGCAGTTCTTC	CASSVASAGAGYNEQFF
.	.	TRBV7-2	TRBJ2-1	TGTGCCAGCAGCCCTAGTGACTTCCTAGGGGGCAATGAGCAGTTCTTC	CASSPSDFLGGNEQFF
TRBD1	once	TRBV5-1	TRBJ2-7	TGCGCCAGCAGCCCTCCGGGACAGGCCTCCTACGAGCAGTACTTC	CASSPPGQASYEQYF
.	once	TRBV19	TRBJ2-7	TGTGCCAGTAGCGAGGGCCTGACCCACTACGAGCAGTACTTC	CASSEGLTHYEQYF
.	once	TRBV30	TRBJ1-2	TGTGCCTGGAGTGTAATCGGCGGAGGCTATGGCTACACCTTC	CAWSVIGGGYGYTF
.	.	TRBV27	TRBJ1-5	TGTGCCAGCAGCCCGAACCAGGATTATAGCAATCAGCCCCAGCATTTT	CASSPNQDYSNQPQHF
.	once	TRBV20-1	TRBJ2-7	TGCAGTGCTAGCCGCAGTCAAGAGCAGTACTTC	CSASRSQEQYF
.	.	TRBV19	TRBJ1-1	TGTGCCAGTACCTCGGACAGAATGAACACTGAAGCTTTCTTT	CASTSDRMNTEAFF
.	.	TRBV29-1	TRBJ2-1	TGCAGCGGTGGACCAGGGCAGTTTGAGAATGAGCAGTTCTTC	CSGGPGQFENEQFF
.	.	TRBV5-4	TRBJ1-1	TGTGCCAGCAGCTGGGTGGGTGGGGCTCCGACTGAAGCTTTCTTT	CASSWVGGAPTEAFF
TRBD1	.	TRBV9	TRBJ2-3	TGTGCCAGCGACAGGGGATTAGATACGCAGTATTTT	CASDRGLDTQYF
.	.	TRBV19	TRBJ1-1	TGTGCCAGTAGTATAGATATTGAAGGGGTTGAACGGGAAGCTTTCTTT	CASSIDIEGVEREAFF
.	.	TRBV21-1	TRBJ1-2	TGTGCCAGCAGCACCGCAGGGGATTCTGGAGGCTACACCTTC	CASSTAGDSGGYTF
TRBD2	.	TRBV5-1	TRBJ2-5	TGCGCCAGCAGCGGCGAGCGGGGGGCGCAAGAGACCCAGTACTTC	CASSGERGAQETQYF
TRBD1	.	TRBV5-6	TRBJ2-3	TGTGCCAGCAGCCATTTGGCGGCAGGGGGCCCTGGCACAGATACGCAGTATTTT	CASSHLAAGGPGTDTQYF
.	.	TRBV6-6	TRBJ2-5	TGTGCCAGCAGTTACAGCAGGGATGGGGAGACCCAGTACTTC	CASSYSRDGETQYF
TRBD2	few	TRBV6-5	TRBJ2-2	TGTGCCAGCAGTCCGCTTTGGGGGGGACCCGGGGAGCTGTTTTTT	CASSPLWGGPGELFF
.	.	TRBV29-1	TRBJ2-1	TGCAGCGTCCTAGCTGTCGTTGGCTACAATGAGCAGTTCTTC	CSVLAVVGYNEQFF
.	.	TRBV5-4	TRBJ1-6	TGTGCCAGCAGCATGGGACACTATAATTCACCCCTCCACTTT	CASSMGHYNSPLHF
TRBD1	.	TRBV7-9	TRBJ2-7	TGTGCCAGCAGCTCCGGGACAGGGGCCTACGAGCAGTACTTC	CASSSGTGAYEQYF
TRBD2	.	TRBV7-3	TRBJ2-5	TGTGCCAGCAGCTCAATAGCGGGGGGCCAAGAGACCCAGTACTTC	CASSSIAGGQETQYF